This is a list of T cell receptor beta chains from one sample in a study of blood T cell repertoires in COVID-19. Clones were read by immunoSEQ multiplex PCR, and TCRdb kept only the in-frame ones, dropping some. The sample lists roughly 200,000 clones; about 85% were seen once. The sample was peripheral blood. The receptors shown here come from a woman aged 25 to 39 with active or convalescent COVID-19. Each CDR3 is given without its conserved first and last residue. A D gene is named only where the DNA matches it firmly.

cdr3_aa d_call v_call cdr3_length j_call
ASSSPGQGPEAF TRBD1 TRBV7-8 12 TRBJ1-1
SVEFAGTYEQY . TRBV29-1 11 TRBJ2-7
ASSLYYPTGELF . TRBV7-2 12 TRBJ2-2
ARGRGGEETQY TRBD2 TRBV12-5 11 TRBJ2-5
ASRQDTELF . TRBV3-1/TRBV3-2 9 TRBJ1-4
ASSRGRPQEPQH . TRBV23-1 12 TRBJ1-5
ASSLMQGTNTEAF . TRBV5-1 13 TRBJ1-1
ASSFVQGGYNEQF . TRBV7-8 13 TRBJ2-1
AGVDRDRVNTEAF TRBD1 TRBV5-4 13 TRBJ1-1
ASSLFAGANYNEQF . TRBV5-8 14 TRBJ2-1
ASSSFPVAAEDTQY . TRBV7-6 14 TRBJ2-3
ASSTRTGGNYGYT TRBD1 TRBV11-3 13 TRBJ1-2
ASSVAYEQY . TRBV7-8 9 TRBJ2-7
ASSFRTSGIYGGTGELF TRBD2 TRBV7-2 17 TRBJ2-2
ASSLTSGGADEQF TRBD2 TRBV11-3 13 TRBJ2-1
ATSDPRQGSNQPQH TRBD1 TRBV24-1 14 TRBJ1-5
ASSPSQVFDAF . TRBV18 11 TRBJ1-1
ASSVAAGQVYEQY . TRBV9 13 TRBJ2-7
ASSEELAGGHEQY TRBD2 TRBV6-1 13 TRBJ2-7
ASSALQGQAPYGYT TRBD1 TRBV6-1 14 TRBJ1-2
ASSRAGTGDEKLF TRBD1 TRBV19 13 TRBJ1-4
ASSLNRGLIEKLF TRBD1 TRBV28 13 TRBJ1-4
ASSEQPAGATDTQY TRBD2 TRBV6-1 14 TRBJ2-3
ASKGSNYGYT . TRBV28 10 TRBJ1-2
ASKVPDRSPYGYT TRBD1 TRBV19 13 TRBJ1-2
SVRDSNTEAF TRBD1 TRBV29-1 10 TRBJ1-1
ASSILQGANYGYT TRBD1 TRBV19 13 TRBJ1-2
AISVQPWTGENTEAF . TRBV10-3 15 TRBJ1-1
AWSVNYGGRNTEAF . TRBV30 14 TRBJ1-1
ASSHRGPSGELF TRBD1 TRBV3-1/TRBV3-2 12 TRBJ2-2
ASPQGTEAF . TRBV6-6 9 TRBJ1-1
ASSTLQGYTEAF TRBD1 TRBV6-5 12 TRBJ1-1
ASSKAGDSTREYEQY . TRBV21-1 15 TRBJ2-7
ASSSDRVDLETQY TRBD1 TRBV28 13 TRBJ2-5
ASRLYHRGGSGEDTQY . TRBV4-1 16 TRBJ2-3
AISDVRGVNNSPLH TRBD1 TRBV10-3 14 TRBJ1-6
ASSFTGGTYNEQF TRBD1 TRBV27 13 TRBJ2-1
ASSPTGNNSPLH . TRBV18 12 TRBJ1-6
ASSPTVPDEQY . TRBV2 11 TRBJ2-7
ASSYYLRGYEQY . TRBV7-2 12 TRBJ2-7
ATHGGTGGQPQH TRBD1 TRBV19 12 TRBJ1-5
ASRTGARPGYT TRBD1 TRBV11-2 11 TRBJ1-2
AWSVSFLSGQGAWGTEAF TRBD1 TRBV30 18 TRBJ1-1
ASSPAGGRVYEQY TRBD2 TRBV11-3 13 TRBJ2-7
ASSLASGMGNEQF TRBD2 TRBV5-6 13 TRBJ2-1
ASSHDTSAGELF . TRBV4-2 12 TRBJ2-2
ASSPAGGGPYEQY TRBD2 TRBV19 13 TRBJ2-7